These 14 T cell receptor beta chains came from one sample sequenced in a study of PD-1 blockade in classical Hodgkin lymphoma. Data came from immunoSEQ multiplex PCR; TCRdb stores just in-frame clones and leaves some out. Of roughly 34,000 clones detected, under 95% appear once; the ten largest clones hold roughly 2.1%. The time point: newly diagnosed, previously untreated cHL patient sample. The sequencing sample was made of peripheral blood mononuclear cells (PBMCs). Receptors originate from a human donor with classical Hodgkin lymphoma.

This chain connects TRBV19 to TRBJ1-2; weak D call: TRBD1 (5 bases). The CDR3 spans 13 residues. CDR1 is LNHDA, CDR2 SQIVND, per germline (reference sequence). Between the trimmed V and J ends, which lost 4 bases and 4 bases, there was a span of 10 bases. CDR3 residues: CASSKDTFYGYTF. Here the CDR3 DNA reads TGTGCCAGTAGTAAGGACACATTCTATGGCTACACCTTC.

The J gene is TRBJ2-3, the V gene TRBV9, with D unclear. The CDR3 contains 15 residues. V lost 0 bases to trimming and J lost 0 bases, with 8 bases between them. Per germline, CDR1 SGDLS and CDR2 YYNGEE. The CDR3 loop reads CASSVEVDSTDTQYF. CDR3 nucleotides: TGTGCCAGCAGCGTAGAGGTGGATAGCACAGATACGCAGTATTTT.

The chain uses TRBV4-1 and TRBJ1-5, with no clear D. The germline gives CDR1 MGHRA, CDR2 YSYEKL. The CDR3 spans 15 residues. V was clipped by 4 bases and J by 1 base, with 11 bases between them. This CDR3 reads CASSPRATSNQPQHF. DNA of the CDR3: TGCGCCAGCAGCCCCCGGGCCACAAGCAATCAGCCCCAGCATTTT.

The rearrangement links TRBV15 to TRBJ2-5, with 9 bases fitting TRBD1. Germline CDR1 LNHNV, CDR2 YYDKDF (reference sequence). With 5 bases clipped from V and 5 bases from J, the junction kept 6 bases outside the gene matches. This CDR3 spans 14 amino acids. This CDR3 is CATSHRQGGETQYF. CDR3 coding DNA: TGTGCCACCAGCCATCGACAGGGGGGGGAGACCCAGTACTTC.

The sample holds one count of this clone. This chain's CDR3 is CASIRTSGVEQFF. In nucleotides, the CDR3 is TGTGCCAGCATCCGGACTAGCGGAGTTGAGCAGTTCTTC. The genes are TRBV28 and TRBJ2-1; 10 bases match TRBD2. The length of the CDR3 is 13 residues. Germline values: CDR1 MDHEN, CDR2 SYDVKM. V lost 7 bases, J lost 9 bases, and 6 bases stayed unmatched.

This chain links TRBV14 with TRBJ2-5; 13 bases agree with TRBD2. With V trimmed by 3 bases and J by 4 bases, 2 bases remained unmatched. Germline V gives CDR1 SGHDN, CDR2 FVKESK. CDR3 size: 15 residues. CDR3 bases: TGTGCCAGCAGCCACCGGACTAGCGGGAGAGAGACCCAGTACTTC. This encodes CASSHRTSGRETQYF.

The chain links TRBV4-1 to TRBJ2-4; D unclear. Germline-derived CDR1 and CDR2 are MGHRA and YSYEKL. The V end was cut by 2 bases, the J end by 0 bases, with 17 bases between. The CDR3 is 18 amino acids. This chain's CDR3 is CASSQTAFEDGAKNIQYF. CDR3 sequence (DNA): TGCGCCAGCAGCCAAACGGCATTCGAGGACGGAGCCAAAAACATTCAGTACTTC.

This chain uses TRBV28 with TRBJ2-6, with D unclear. Germline V CDR1 and CDR2: MDHEN, SYDVKM. The CDR3 contains 12 residues. Deletions cut 3 bases from V and 3 bases from J, with 0 bases between. CDR3 loop: CASSFGANVLTF. CDR3 nucleotide sequence: TGTGCCAGCAGTTTTGGGGCCAACGTCCTGACTTTC.

This chain joins TRBV7-9 and TRBJ2-1; D is ambiguous. The V and J ends lost 1 base and 3 bases respectively, with 7 bases between them. Germline V gene data show CDR1 as SEHNR and CDR2 as FQNEAQ (reference sequence). The CDR3 totals 14 residues. CDR3 protein: CASSLGGLYNEQFF. CDR3 nucleotide sequence: TGTGCCAGCAGCTTAGGTGGGCTCTACAATGAGCAGTTCTTC.

The chain employs TRBV19 and TRBJ1-5; 8 nucleotides line up with TRBD1. Germline CDR1 is LNHDA and CDR2 is SQIVND (reference sequence). The V and J ends lost 2 bases and 5 bases, in that order; junction bases with no gene match: 11. This CDR3 contains 17 residues. The CDR3 spells CASSIQGALSFDQPQHF. DNA of the CDR3: TGTGCCAGTAGTATACAGGGGGCCCTTAGTTTCGATCAGCCCCAGCATTTT.

The rearrangement links TRBV18 to TRBJ1-2; no clear D. The CDR3 runs 14 residues. The ends were cut back, 0 bases at V and 7 bases at J, with 12 bases in the middle. CDR1 is KGHSH, CDR2 LQKENI, per germline. For the CDR3, the DNA is TGTGCCAGCTCACCACCGGTTGGGGAAACTGGCTACACCTTC. It codes for CASSPPVGETGYTF. Full variable domain (outside the CDR3, taken from reference TRBV18 and TRBJ1-2): NAGVMQNPRHLVRRRGQEARLRCSPMKGHSHVYWYRQLPEEGLKFMVYLQKENIIDESGMPKERFSAEFPKEGPSILRIQQVVRGDSAAYFCASSPPVGETGYTFGSGTRLTVV.

The chain recombines TRBV18 with TRBJ1-3, with no clear D. Trimming took off 6 bases at V and 0 bases at J, with 15 bases between the two ends. Germline V gene data show CDR1 as KGHSH and CDR2 as LQKENI. This CDR3 is built from 16 residues. The CDR3 reads CASSPYGGDSGNTIYF. In nucleotides, the CDR3 is TGTGCCAGCTCTCCATACGGCGGGGACTCTGGAAACACCATATATTTT.

This clone occurred once. The chain recombines TRBV5-1 with TRBJ2-1, with 11 bases identical to TRBD2. Germline CDR1 and CDR2: SGHRS and YFSETQ. The CDR3 runs to 17 residues. With V trimmed by 4 bases and J by 9 bases, 15 bases remained unmatched. CDR3 nucleotides: TGCGCCAGCAGCCCATTTATTAGCGGGAGGGCCGGCGGTGAGCAGTTCTTC. Translated, it gives CASSPFISGRAGGEQFF.

The J gene is TRBJ2-2, the V gene TRBV7-7; D ambiguous. Trimming pared 5 bases from V and 7 bases from J, leaving 20 bases between. The length of the CDR3 is 16 residues. The germline gives CDR1 SSHAT, CDR2 FNYEAQ (reference sequence). The CDR3 reads CASSPTQGRGHGELFF. The CDR3 nucleotides are TGTGCCAGCAGCCCTACCCAAGGGCGTGGGCACGGGGAGCTGTTTTTT.